This T cell receptor (beta chain) came from a study of PD-L1 blockade in urothelial cancer. Study-wide background: In terms of prior chemotherapy, patients had received 0 to 3 regimens. Each blood sample yielded a median of 141,255 T cells.

Added to each PCR by spiking were synthetic TCR analog templates. Method: immunoSEQ multiplex PCR; TCRdb's copy keeps in-frame clones and lacks some. The table lists tens of thousands of clones, 80% to 95% of them singletons. Study conclusions and caveats: Durable-benefit patients had greater expansion of tumor-associated blood clones at 3 weeks.

Time point indicated: peripheral blood 6 weeks after treatment start. This CDR3 contains 15 residues. Points on this clone: Its specificity is unknown.

The source material was PBMCs, sampled around atezolizumab (anti-PD-L1) treatment. This clonotype originated in a woman aged 80 or older with urothelial cancer. The chain is built from TRBV21-1 and TRBJ1-5; TRBD1, as called in the table, went unchecked against the DNA. TRBV21-1 is reported as a pseudogene. The CDR3 nucleotides are TGTGCCAGCAGCCCCCATGACATTAGCAATCAGCCCCAGCATTTT. Translated: CASSPHDISNQPQHF.